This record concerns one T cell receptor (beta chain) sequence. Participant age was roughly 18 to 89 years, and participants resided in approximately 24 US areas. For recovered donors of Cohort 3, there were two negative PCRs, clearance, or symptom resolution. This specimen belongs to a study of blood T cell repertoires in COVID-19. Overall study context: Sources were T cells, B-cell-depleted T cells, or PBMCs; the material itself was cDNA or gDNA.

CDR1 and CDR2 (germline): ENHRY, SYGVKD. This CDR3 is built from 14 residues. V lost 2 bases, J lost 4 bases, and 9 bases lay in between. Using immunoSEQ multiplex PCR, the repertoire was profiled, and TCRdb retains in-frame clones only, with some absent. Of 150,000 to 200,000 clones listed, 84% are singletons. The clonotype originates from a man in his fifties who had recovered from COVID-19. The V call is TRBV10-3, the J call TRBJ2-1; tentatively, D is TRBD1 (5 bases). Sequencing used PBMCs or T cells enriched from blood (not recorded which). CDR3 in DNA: TGTGCCATCAGTGAGGCAGGGCGGTACAATGAGCAGTTCTTC. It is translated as CAISEAGRYNEQFF.